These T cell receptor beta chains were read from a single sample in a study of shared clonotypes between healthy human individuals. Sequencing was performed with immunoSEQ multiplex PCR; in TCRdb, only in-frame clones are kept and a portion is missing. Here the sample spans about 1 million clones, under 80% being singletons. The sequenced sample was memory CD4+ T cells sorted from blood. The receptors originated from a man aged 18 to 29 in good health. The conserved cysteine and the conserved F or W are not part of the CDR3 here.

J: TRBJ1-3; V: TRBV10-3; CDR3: AISEQGAIGNTIY
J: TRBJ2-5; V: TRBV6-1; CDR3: ASSESPRRAQY
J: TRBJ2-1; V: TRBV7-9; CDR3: ASSLGTLAGAYNEQF
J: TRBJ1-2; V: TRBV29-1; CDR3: SGDWGGSGYT
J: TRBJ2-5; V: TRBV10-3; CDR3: AISAGQQETQY
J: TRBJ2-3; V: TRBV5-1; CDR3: ASSTAGPQTDTQY
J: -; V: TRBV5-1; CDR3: ASSRGQGAFEQY
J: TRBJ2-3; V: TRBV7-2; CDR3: AVSGGALVSQY
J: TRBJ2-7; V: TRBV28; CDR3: ASSLRGKAYEQY
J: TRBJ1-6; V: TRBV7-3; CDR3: ASSLNGQGAEPLH
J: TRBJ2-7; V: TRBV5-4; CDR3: ASSQSSGSGYEQY
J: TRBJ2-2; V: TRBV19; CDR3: ASRPTDRDTGELF
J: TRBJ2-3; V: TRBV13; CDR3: ASSRVDGGSTDTQY
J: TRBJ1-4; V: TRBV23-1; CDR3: ASSQTGVKEKLF
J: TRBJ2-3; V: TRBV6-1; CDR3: ASSARTGVADTQY
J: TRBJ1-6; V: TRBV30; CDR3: AWSQDVRPLH
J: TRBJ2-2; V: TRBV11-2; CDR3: ASRLAGGSGELF
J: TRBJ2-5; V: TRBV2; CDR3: ASSDVGGGQETQY
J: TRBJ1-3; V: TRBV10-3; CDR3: AMQQSSGNTIY
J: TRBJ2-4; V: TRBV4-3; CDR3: ASSREGLADGIQY
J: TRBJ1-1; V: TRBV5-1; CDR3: ASSTGAQGSEAF
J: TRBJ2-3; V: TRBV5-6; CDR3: ASSPLTSTDTQY
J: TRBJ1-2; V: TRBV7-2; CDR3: ASSFRGQGTNGYT
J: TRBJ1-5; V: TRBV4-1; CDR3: ASSQEFWSGDQPQH
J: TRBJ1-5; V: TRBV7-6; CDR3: ASSQGYSNQPQH
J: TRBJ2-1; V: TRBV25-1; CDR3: ASTDPTRGEYNEQF
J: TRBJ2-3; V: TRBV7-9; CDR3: ASSPVIVLTTDTQY
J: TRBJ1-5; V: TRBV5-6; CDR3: ASTRWVSNQPQH
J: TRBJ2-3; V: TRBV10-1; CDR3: ASSDEAGRRDTQY
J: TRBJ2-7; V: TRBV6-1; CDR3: ASSEGGRVEQY
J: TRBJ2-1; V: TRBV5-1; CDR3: ASSLRADNEQF
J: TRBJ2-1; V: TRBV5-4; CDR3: ASSVTSGGHYNEQF
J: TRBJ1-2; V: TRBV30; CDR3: AWSTALRGT
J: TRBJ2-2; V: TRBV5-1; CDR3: ASSLEGRETGELF
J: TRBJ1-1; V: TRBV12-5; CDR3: ASGLGTRGTEAF
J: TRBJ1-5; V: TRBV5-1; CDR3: ASSLDRDRPQH
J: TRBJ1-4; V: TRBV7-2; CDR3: ASSTGQGGEKLF
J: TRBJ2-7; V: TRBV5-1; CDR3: ASSTGNYEQY
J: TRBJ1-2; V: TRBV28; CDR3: ASSLSQGYGYT
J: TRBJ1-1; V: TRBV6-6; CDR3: ASSNPGQTNTEAF
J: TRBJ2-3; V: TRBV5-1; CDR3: ASSLGGRAPDTQY
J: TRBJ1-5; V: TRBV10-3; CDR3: AISAGGFDQPQH
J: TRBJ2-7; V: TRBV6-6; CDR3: ASTEMDYSYEQY